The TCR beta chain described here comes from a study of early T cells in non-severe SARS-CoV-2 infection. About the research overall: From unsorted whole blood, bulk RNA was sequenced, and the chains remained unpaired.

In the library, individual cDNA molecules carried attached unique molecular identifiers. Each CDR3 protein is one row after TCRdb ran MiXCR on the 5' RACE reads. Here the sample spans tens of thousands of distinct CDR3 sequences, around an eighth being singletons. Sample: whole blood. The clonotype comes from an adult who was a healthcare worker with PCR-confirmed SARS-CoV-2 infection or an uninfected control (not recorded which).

CDR3 amino acids: CASSPSAGLYNEQFF. The DNA of the CDR3 is TGTGCCAGCAGCCCCAGTGCAGGTCTCTACAATGAGCAGTTCTTC. The chain links TRBV7-3 to TRBJ2-1; D is unclear. The germline V and J ends were trimmed by 5 bases and 3 bases, with 14 bases remaining between them. This CDR3 region has 15 residues. CDR1 and CDR2 from the germline V gene are SGHTA and FQGTGA.